These 15 T cell receptor beta chains share one sample of origin, sequenced in a study of T cells in Graves' hyperthyroidism and ophthalmopathy. What was amplified from RNA transcripts were TCR beta CDR3 regions. TCR CDR3 regions were first amplified by RT-PCR with HTBI primers. TCRdb analysed the multiplex PCR reads with MiXCR anew, one entry per CDR3 protein. The table lists around 500,000 distinct CDR3 sequences, about 15% of them singletons. Material for sequencing was blood. The receptors were gathered from a woman aged 40 to 55 with Graves' hyperthyroidism.

The chain joins TRBV3-1 to TRBJ2-6; tentatively, D is TRBD1 (6 bases). The CDR3 contains 15 residues. V was trimmed by 1 base and J by 4 bases, leaving 8 bases between them. CDR1 is LGHDT, CDR2 YNNKEL, per germline (reference sequence). The chain's CDR3 is CASSQGGPGANVLTF. The CDR3 bases are TGTGCCAGCAGCCAAGGGGGGCCAGGGGCCAACGTCCTGACTTTC.

Many counts were recorded for this clonotype. This chain joins TRBV9 and TRBJ2-5, with TRBD1 matching over 11 bases. The CDR3 sequence is 16 residues long. V lost 0 bases to trimming and J lost 1 base; unmatched junction nucleotides: 2. CDR1 and CDR2 (germline): SGDLS, YYNGEE. As DNA, the CDR3 is TGTGCCAGCAGCGTAGGGGGACAGGGGGGCCAAGAGACCCAGTACTTC. It translates to CASSVGGQGGQETQYF.

The chain couples TRBV7-9 to TRBJ2-7; D is unclear. This CDR3 has 15 residues. V was cut by 0 bases and J by 3 bases, with 12 bases left in between. From germline, CDR1 is SEHNR and CDR2 FQNEAQ (reference sequence). In DNA form, the CDR3 reads TGTGCCAGCAGCTTAGCGAGAGACACTCTCTACGAGCAGTACTTC. Its protein product is CASSLARDTLYEQYF. Full variable domain (missing parts from reference TRBV7-9 and TRBJ2-7): DTGVSQNPRHKITKRGQNVTFRCDPISEHNRLYWYRQTLGQGPEFLTYFQNEAQLEKSRLLSDRFSAERPKGSFSTLEIQRTEQGDSAMYLCASSLARDTLYEQYFGPGTRLTVT.

This clonotype was observed many times. The chain links TRBV5-1 to TRBJ1-1, with D hard to call. The CDR3 consists of 12 residues. V lost 3 bases and J 6 bases, leaving 9 bases between the germline ends. Looked up from germline, CDR1 is SGHRS and CDR2 is YFSETQ. CDR3 DNA sequence: TGCGCCAGCAGCTATACGGGCGCTGAAGCTTTCTTT. Protein: CASSYTGAEAFF.

Details on this clonotype: This sequence may be a read error, since a much larger clone differs from it by one base. The chain recombines TRBV28 with TRBJ1-2; 7 nucleotides match TRBD1. The germline CDR1 and CDR2 sequences are MDHEN and SYDVKM. The CDR3 is 14 amino acids. V dropped 4 bases and J dropped 7; count of bases not matched to a gene: 9. CDR3 in DNA: TGTGCCAGCAGTTCGGGGATTTACAGGGGTGGCTACACCTTC. Its translation: CASSSGIYRGGYTF.

The table lists this clonotype with many counts. The gene calls are TRBV5-1 and TRBJ2-7; 9 nucleotides agree with TRBD1. Germline CDR1 and CDR2: SGHRS and YFSETQ. This CDR3 is built from 16 residues. V gave up 4 bases and J gave up 5 bases; unmatched junction bases: 13. This chain's CDR3 is CASSRTPGQGFDEQYF. CDR3 DNA: TGCGCCAGCAGCAGAACACCGGGACAGGGCTTCGACGAGCAGTACTTC.

This sequence joins TRBV27 and TRBJ2-2, with 15 bases lining up with TRBD2. With 8 bases clipped from V and 5 bases from J, the junction kept 12 bases outside the gene matches. Germline CDR1 and CDR2: MNHEY and SMNVEV (reference sequence). CDR3 length equals 18 residues. The CDR3 nucleotides are TGTGCCAGCCGGAGGACTAGCGGGAGGGCCTATAAGACCGGGGAGCTGTTTTTT. Its protein product is CASRRTSGRAYKTGELFF.

This clonotype was seen at least ten times. The V call is TRBV12-3 or TRBV12-4, the J call TRBJ1-1, with D perhaps matching TRBD1 (5 bases). V shed 3 bases and J shed 6 bases, with 11 bases lying between them. The CDR3 sequence is 13 residues long. This CDR3 is CASSFRGTAEAFF. The DNA of the CDR3 is TGTGCCAGCAGTTTTCGGGGGACCGCTGAAGCTTTCTTT.

This clonotype was seen a handful of times. The gene calls are TRBV20-1 and TRBJ2-7, with 8 bases fitting TRBD1. The CDR3 runs to 12 residues. CDR1 is DFQATT, CDR2 SNEGSKA, per germline (reference sequence). J lost 3 bases, V lost 5 bases, and 3 bases had no gene match. In nucleotides, the CDR3 is TGCAGTGCTGGACAGGGCGACTACGAGCAGTACTTC. This codes for CSAGQGDYEQYF.

This clonotype has at least ten counts. This chain connects TRBV20-1 to TRBJ2-1; D unclear. The CDR3 is 12 amino acids. Trimming shortened V by 4 bases and J by 10 bases, and 14 bases separated the two germline ends. Germline lookup yields CDR1 DFQATT and CDR2 SNEGSKA (reference sequence). This CDR3 reads CSATRLHQEQFF. The CDR3 bases are TGCAGTGCTACCCGTCTACATCAAGAGCAGTTCTTC.

Many counts were recorded for this clonotype. This chain uses TRBV20-1 with TRBJ2-7, with D possibly being TRBD2 (6 bases). Trimming took off 7 bases at V and 1 base at J, with 11 bases between the two ends. This CDR3 spans 12 amino acids. CDR1 DFQATT and CDR2 SNEGSKA come from the germline V gene (reference sequence). In DNA form, the CDR3 reads TGCAGTGTCGGGAGTAGATCCTACGAGCAGTACTTC. Translation gives CSVGSRSYEQYF.

This clonotype was detected only a few times. This CDR3 is missing its conserved last phenylalanine or tryptophan, likely due to a read error. The rearrangement links TRBV6-1 to TRBJ2-7; 10 bases map to TRBD1. There are 15 residues in the CDR3. Losses at the gene ends were 6 bases for V and 2 bases for J; bases not matched to a gene: 7. CDR1 and CDR2 (germline): MNHNS, SASEGT. In DNA form, the CDR3 reads TGTGCCAGCAGGCAGTCCGGGACAGGGGCCTACGAGCAGTACCTC. Translating it yields CASRQSGTGAYEQYL.

This clonotype came up a few times. This chain joins TRBV24-1 and TRBJ2-1; D gene unclear. V was clipped by 0 bases and J by 5 bases, with 7 bases between them. Per the germline V gene, CDR1 is KGHDR and CDR2 is SFDVKD. This CDR3 has 14 residues. The CDR3 is CATSDLAQNNEQFF. The DNA for the CDR3 is TGTGCCACCAGTGATTTGGCGCAGAACAATGAGCAGTTCTTC.

This clonotype appeared many times. The V and J genes are TRBV29-1 and TRBJ1-2, with D possibly TRBD1 on 6 matching bases. The CDR3 runs to 15 residues. Per the germline V gene, CDR1 is SQVTM and CDR2 is ANQGSEA. V was cut by 4 bases and J by 3 bases, with 18 bases left in between. CDR3 loop: CSVGKGGPLDYGYTF. The CDR3, as DNA: TGCAGCGTTGGCAAAGGGGGTCCCCTGGACTATGGCTACACCTTC.

This clonotype was recorded at least ten times. V gene TRBV2 combines with J gene TRBJ1-4, with D uncertain. Trimming cost V 0 bases and J 7 bases, with 12 bases left between them. This CDR3 region has 15 residues. Per germline, CDR1 SNHLY and CDR2 FYNNEI. CDR3 amino acids: CASSEAGLLGEKLFF. The CDR3 bases are TGTGCCAGCAGTGAAGCAGGTCTTCTGGGTGAAAAACTGTTTTTT.